A selection of T cell receptor beta chains follows, all from one sample in a study of PD-L1 blockade in urothelial cancer. The table came from immunoSEQ multiplex PCR; TCRdb's copy has only in-frame clones and leaves some out. The repertoire has 60,000 or so clones, under 90% of them found once; the top ten carry 3.2%. The material sequenced was PBMCs, taken around atezolizumab (anti-PD-L1) treatment. The source of these receptors is a man in his sixties or seventies with urothelial cancer. CDR3s include the opening cysteine and the closing phenylalanine or tryptophan. D genes are given only for firm matches. Clone size, where shown, is once, few, many, or a class for clones that have expanded.

TRBD2 | TRBJ2-7 | TRBV28 | NA | TGTGCCAGCAGTTTATGGGGAGGGGAACCCCCCTACGAGCAGTACTTC | CASSLWGGEPPYEQYF
TRBD1 | TRBJ1-5 | TRBV10-3 | NA | TGTGCCATTGGACAGGGGAATCAGCCCCAGCATTTT | CAIGQGNQPQHF
NA | TRBJ2-7 | TRBV28 | few | TGTGCCAGCAGTTTTGCAGGAACCTACGAGCAGTACTTC | CASSFAGTYEQYF
TRBD2 | TRBJ2-3 | TRBV12-5 | NA | TGTGCTAGTGGTTTTTGGGGGGGAGGACTAGCGGGAAGCACAGATACGCAGTATTTT | CASGFWGGGLAGSTDTQYF
TRBD1 | TRBJ1-5 | TRBV6-5 | NA | TGTGCCAGCAGTCGGACAGGGACGCAGCCCCAGCATTTT | CASSRTGTQPQHF
NA | TRBJ2-3 | TRBV30 | NA | TGTGCCTGGAGTGTACTTCGGGGAGCAACAGATACGCAGTATTTT | CAWSVLRGATDTQYF
TRBD1 | TRBJ2-7 | TRBV18 | NA | TGTGCCAGCTCCTACAGGGGTAACGAGCAGTACTTC | CASSYRGNEQYF
NA | TRBJ1-2 | TRBV6-5 | NA | TGTGCCAGCAGTTACGAGGCGGGGGCAGAGGGCTACACCTTC | CASSYEAGAEGYTF
NA | TRBJ2-1 | TRBV6-1 | NA | TGTGCCAGCAGTGAATACCGGGACTCCGCGGAGCAGTTCTTC | CASSEYRDSAEQFF
NA | TRBJ1-4 | TRBV30 | NA | TGTGCCTGGTCTCCACAGGGAAGTGTCGGCGAAAAACTGTTTTTT | CAWSPQGSVGEKLFF
NA | TRBJ1-1 | TRBV6-5 | NA | TGTGCCAGCAGTTTTATATGGGCCGGGGGGAACACTGAAGCTTTCTTT | CASSFIWAGGNTEAFF
TRBD2 | TRBJ2-5 | TRBV5-1 | once | TGCGCCAGCAGTCGGGCTAGCGGGAGTGAGGAGACCCAGTACTTC | CASSRASGSEETQYF
TRBD2 | TRBJ2-5 | TRBV15 | NA | TGTGCCACCAGCAGTTCGTCGTGGGGGAGGGGCCAAGAGACCCAGTACTTC | CATSSSSWGRGQETQYF
NA | TRBJ1-1 | TRBV28 | NA | TGTGCCAGCAGTTTGGGGGGTGGGGGCACTGAAGCTTTCTTT | CASSLGGGGTEAFF
NA | TRBJ2-1 | TRBV18 | NA | TGTGCCAGCTCATTTTTGGAGTTCCATGAGCAGTTCTTC | CASSFLEFHEQFF
NA | TRBJ1-2 | TRBV10-3 | few | TGTGCCATCAGTCCCGCACAACCTCAGGAAAACTATGGCTACACCTTC | CAISPAQPQENYGYTF
TRBD2 | TRBJ2-1 | TRBV5-5 | NA | TGTGCCAGCAGCTTGTTGACTAGCGGGTACAATGAGCAGTTCTTC | CASSLLTSGYNEQFF
NA | TRBJ1-5 | TRBV28 | NA | TGTGCCAGCAGTTTAGCCAGGGCTGAGGGCAATCAGCCCCAGCATTTT | CASSLARAEGNQPQHF
TRBD1 | TRBJ1-5 | TRBV9 | NA | TGTGCCAGCAGCCTACAAGGGACAGCCAATCAGCCCCAGCATTTT | CASSLQGTANQPQHF
NA | TRBJ1-1 | TRBV11-1 | NA | TGTGCCAGCAGCTCTCCAGGGGAGTTGAACACTGAAGCTTTCTTT | CASSSPGELNTEAFF
NA | TRBJ2-5 | TRBV5-4 | NA | TGTGCCAGCAGCCCGGAGGGCCGAGAGACCCAGTACTTC | CASSPEGRETQYF
NA | TRBJ2-2 | TRBV6-5 | NA | TGTGCCTGCGCAGGGGCGAACACCGGGGAGCTGTTTTTT | CACAGANTGELFF
TRBD1 | TRBJ1-5 | TRBV18 | NA | TGTGCCAGCTCACCAGACAGGGGTAATAGCAATCAGCCCCAGCATTTT | CASSPDRGNSNQPQHF
NA | TRBJ1-3 | TRBV11-2 | NA | TGTGCCAGCAGCCGAACGGGCTCTGGAAACACCATATATTTT | CASSRTGSGNTIYF
TRBD2 | TRBJ2-7 | TRBV6-1 | NA | TGTGCCAGCAGTCAAGTCCCTCCGGGAGGGCCGGGCGAGCAGTACTTC | CASSQVPPGGPGEQYF
TRBD1 | TRBJ1-2 | TRBV4-1 | once | TGCGCCAGCAGCCACCGGACAGGGACGATATACTATGGCTACACCTTC | CASSHRTGTIYYGYTF
NA | TRBJ2-5 | TRBV7-2 | once | TGTGCCACCTCCCGGGCAGGGCAAGAGACCCAGTACTTC | CATSRAGQETQYF
NA | TRBJ2-1 | TRBV11-2 | NA | TGTGCCAGCAGCTTAGCGCGCGATGAGCAGTTCTTC | CASSLARDEQFF
TRBD1 | TRBJ2-2 | TRBV10-2 | NA | TGCGCCAGCAGTGCCCCGGACAGGGCCGGGGAGCTGTTTTTT | CASSAPDRAGELFF
TRBD2 | TRBJ2-7 | TRBV7-2 | NA | TGTGCCAGCAGCTTAGGGTTGCTAGCGGGAGGTTCCTACGAGCAGTACTTC | CASSLGLLAGGSYEQYF
TRBD1 | TRBJ2-7 | TRBV30 | NA | TGTGCCTGGATAGCCGATCCGGGACAGGACTACGAGCAGTACTTC | CAWIADPGQDYEQYF
TRBD1 | TRBJ2-3 | TRBV12-5 | NA | TGTGCTAGTGGCTCCGGGACAGGGGGCACAGATACGCAGTATTTT | CASGSGTGGTDTQYF
TRBD2 | TRBJ2-2 | TRBV7-9 | NA | TGTGCCAGCAGCTTAAAACTAGCGGGTCGTCACGGGGAGCTGTTTTTT | CASSLKLAGRHGELFF
TRBD2 | TRBJ2-7 | TRBV11-2 | NA | TGTGCCAGCAGGACTACTAGCGGGACCTACGAGCAGTACTTC | CASRTTSGTYEQYF
NA | TRBJ1-4 | TRBV19 | few | TGTGCCAGTCAAGAGGCCCGGGGTGAAAAACTGTTTTTT | CASQEARGEKLFF
TRBD2 | TRBJ2-5 | TRBV9 | NA | TGTGCCAGCAGCGCGGGGGGGGGAGGGTTGGAGACCCAGTACTTC | CASSAGGGGLETQYF
NA | TRBJ1-5 | TRBV18 | NA | TGTGCCAGCTCACGGGAGGGTAATCAGCCCCAGCATTTT | CASSREGNQPQHF
NA | TRBJ1-1 | TRBV29-1 | NA | TGCAGCGTACCAGACACTGAAGCTTTCTTT | CSVPDTEAFF
TRBD2 | TRBJ2-7 | TRBV7-9 | NA | TGTGCCAGCACAATCCGGGGGGTGCAGTACTTC | CASTIRGVQYF
NA | TRBJ1-2 | TRBV7-9 | NA | TGTGCCAGCAGCTTAGGCGTAGCCCAAAACTATGGCTACACCTTC | CASSLGVAQNYGYTF
TRBD2 | TRBJ2-7 | TRBV5-1 | NA | TGCGCCAGCAGCACTTCTAGCGGGGGGTCCTACGAGCAGTACTTC | CASSTSSGGSYEQYF
TRBD1 | TRBJ1-1 | TRBV19 | NA | TGTGCCAGTAGTATGAGGCCCGGGACAGGGCCCACTGAAGCTTTCTTT | CASSMRPGTGPTEAFF
NA | TRBJ1-2 | TRBV2 | once | TGTGCCAGCAGTGGGAGTGGGGGGGCGCGAAACTATGGCTACACCTTC | CASSGSGGARNYGYTF
NA | TRBJ1-3 | TRBV5-6 | NA | TGTGCCAGCAGCTTGCCGGAGAGCTCTGGAAACACCATATATTTT | CASSLPESSGNTIYF
TRBD2 | TRBJ2-1 | TRBV23-1 | NA | TGCGCCAGCAGTCACTCTGGACTAGCGGTGAGCTCCTACAATGAGCAGTTCTTC | CASSHSGLAVSSYNEQFF
NA | TRBJ2-7 | TRBV19 | NA | TGTGCCAGTAGCCAGGCTTGGGACGAGCAGTACTTC | CASSQAWDEQYF
TRBD2 | TRBJ2-3 | TRBV15 | NA | TGTGCCACCAGCGGACTAGGGACTAGCGGAGGGGGGAGCACAGATACGCAGTATTTT | CATSGLGTSGGGSTDTQYF
TRBD1 | TRBJ2-7 | TRBV29-1 | NA | TGCAGCGTCTTAAAGCTCCGGGACAGAGCCTACGAGCAGTACTTC | CSVLKLRDRAYEQYF
NA | TRBJ2-7 | TRBV27 | few | TGTGCCAGCAGTAGCGGACGGAGCGAGTTTGTTTACGAGCAGTACTTC | CASSSGRSEFVYEQYF